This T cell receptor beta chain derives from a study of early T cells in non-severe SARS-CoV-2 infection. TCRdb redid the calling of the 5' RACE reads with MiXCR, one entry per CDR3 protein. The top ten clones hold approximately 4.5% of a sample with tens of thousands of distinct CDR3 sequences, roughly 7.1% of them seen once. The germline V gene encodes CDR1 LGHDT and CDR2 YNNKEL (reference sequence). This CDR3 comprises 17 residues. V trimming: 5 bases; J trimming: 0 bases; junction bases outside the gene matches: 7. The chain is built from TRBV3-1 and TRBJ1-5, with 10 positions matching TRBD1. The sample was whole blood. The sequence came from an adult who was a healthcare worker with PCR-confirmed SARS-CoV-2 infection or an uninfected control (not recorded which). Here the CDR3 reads CASSSGQGIYSNQPQHF. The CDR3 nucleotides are TGTGCCAGCAGCTCGGGACAGGGGATCTATAGCAATCAGCCCCAGCATTTT.